The 32 T cell receptor beta chains in this list originate from one sample, sequenced in a study of T-cell memory formation after mild COVID-19. TCRdb re-called the 5' RACE reads with MiXCR, one entry per CDR3 protein. Of 350,000 to 450,000 distinct CDR3 sequences listed, 25% to 30% are singletons. The sample consisted of PBMCs or a T cell subset sorted from them (not recorded which). The receptor source for this set is an adult woman who had mild COVID-19 (a few samples of this study predate the infection). Cell type and time point are not known.

The chain couples TRBV5-6 to TRBJ2-4, with 7 bases identical to TRBD2. The V gene end was trimmed by 3 bases and the J gene end by 2 bases; junction bases not matched to a gene: 8. The CDR3 is 16 residues long. The V gene's germline CDR1 is SGHDT and CDR2 YYEEEE. In DNA, the CDR3 is TGTGCCAGCAGCTCTACCGGGGAGGGCTCCAAAAACATTCAGTACTTC. As protein: CASSSTGEGSKNIQYF.

This chain connects TRBV21-1 to TRBJ2-7; TRBD1, the table's D call, was not compared with the DNA. TRBV21-1 is designated a pseudogene. The CDR3 length is 16 residues. CDR3 residues: CASSKVWERFSYEQYF. CDR3 DNA: TGTGCCAGCAGCAAAGTGTGGGAGAGGTTTTCCTACGAGCAGTACTTC.

The chain couples TRBV5-1 to TRBJ1-1; maybe TRBD1 (5 bases). This CDR3 region has 15 residues. Trimming took 4 bases from V and 0 from J, leaving 13 bases between them. CDR1 SGHRS and CDR2 YFSETQ come from the germline V gene. The CDR3 is CASSGGTTLNTEAFF. CDR3 bases: TGCGCCAGCAGCGGCGGGACGACACTGAACACTGAAGCTTTCTTT.

The genes are TRBV20-1 and TRBJ1-2; D is undetermined. The CDR3 is 14 residues long. Per the germline V gene, CDR1 is DFQATT and CDR2 is SNEGSKA (reference sequence). V lost 4 bases and J 6 bases, leaving 18 bases between the germline ends. CDR3 protein: CSAIVSGSAHGYTF. The CDR3 DNA follows: TGCAGTGCTATCGTCTCGGGTTCGGCCCATGGCTACACCTTC.

In this sample, this clonotype turned up a few times. This chain connects TRBV4-1 to TRBJ2-2; no clear D gene. The germline V gene encodes CDR1 MGHRA and CDR2 YSYEKL. The V end lost 2 bases, the J end lost 9 bases, and 4 bases lay between the germline ends. CDR3 length equals 11 residues. In nucleotides, the CDR3 is TGCGCCAGCAGCCAAAGCCGGGAGCTGTTTTTT. Its protein product is CASSQSRELFF.

This clonotype has a handful of counts. The chain links TRBV23-1 to TRBJ1-5, with TRBD1 matching 7 bases. TRBV23-1 is classed as an ORF, of uncertain function. The CDR3 extends over 19 amino acids. After removal of 0 bases from V and 5 bases from J, the junction contained 16 bases not matched to a gene. The CDR3 region is CASSQSGETGRRSDQPQHF. For the CDR3, the DNA is TGCGCCAGCAGTCAATCCGGGGAGACAGGGAGGAGATCGGATCAGCCCCAGCATTTT.

The rearrangement links TRBV7-9 to TRBJ2-7, with 9 positions matching TRBD1. This CDR3 is 14 amino acids long. Per germline, CDR1 SEHNR and CDR2 FQNEAQ (reference sequence). V lost 8 bases and J lost 1; bases outside the gene matches: 6. CDR3: CASGDRGSSYEQYF. CDR3 DNA: TGTGCCAGCGGAGACAGGGGGTCTTCCTACGAGCAGTACTTC.

The rearrangement joins TRBV30 to TRBJ1-2; D remains ambiguous. Germline V gene lookup returns CDR1 GTSNPN and CDR2 SVGIG (reference sequence). Trimming shortened V by 2 bases and J by 5 bases, and 15 bases separated the two germline ends. There are 14 residues in the CDR3. The CDR3 nucleotides are TGTGCCTGGAGTTTCGTTAATCCACGATATGGCTACACCTTC. This codes for CAWSFVNPRYGYTF.

This clonotype was observed a few times. V usage is TRBV25-1 and J usage is TRBJ2-7; D ambiguous. From germline, CDR1 is MGHDK and CDR2 SYGVNS. The V and J ends lost 4 bases and 4 bases respectively, with 5 bases between them. There are 11 residues in the CDR3. The CDR3 sequence is CASSGFYEQYF. In nucleotides, the CDR3 is TGTGCCAGCAGTGGGTTTTACGAGCAGTACTTC.

This clonotype was seen only a few times. J is TRBJ2-3 and V is TRBV12-3 or TRBV12-4; tentatively, D is TRBD1 or TRBD2 (5 bases each). This CDR3 has 14 amino acids. V lost 7 bases and J 0 bases, leaving 11 bases between the germline ends. For the CDR3, the DNA is TGTGCCAGCACCCCGGGACGTAGCACAGATACGCAGTATTTT. Translating it yields CASTPGRSTDTQYF.

The V call is TRBV7-8, the J call TRBJ1-5; the D gene is possibly TRBD1 (5 bases). CDR3 length: 13 amino acids. Germline values: CDR1 SGHVS, CDR2 FQNEAQ. Trimming took off 5 bases at V and 9 bases at J, with 14 bases between the two ends. Here the CDR3 DNA reads TGTGCCAGCAGCACAGCAGGGTTAGCGCCCCAGCATTTT. It is translated as CASSTAGLAPQHF.

The table lists this clonotype with a few counts. The chain links TRBV5-1 to TRBJ2-5; D is possibly TRBD1 (5 bases). This CDR3 comprises 14 residues. The V gene lost 0 bases and the J gene lost 3 bases, with 9 bases spanning the gap. The germline gives CDR1 SGHRS, CDR2 YFSETQ. The CDR3 bases are TGCGCCAGCAGCTTGGCCGACAGTAAAGAGACCCAGTACTTC. Amino acid sequence: CASSLADSKETQYF. The entire variable domain, with the rest obtained from reference TRBV5-1 and TRBJ2-5, is as follows: KAGVTQTPRYLIKTRGQQVTLSCSPISGHRSVSWYQQTPGQGLQFLFEYFSETQRNKGNFPGRFSGRQFSNSRSEMNVSTLELGDSALYLCASSLADSKETQYFGPGTRLLVL.

The sample holds a few counts of this clonotype. The J gene is TRBJ2-5, the V gene TRBV24-1; D is possibly TRBD1 or TRBD2 (6 bases each). CDR3 length: 14 amino acids. CDR1 is KGHDR, CDR2 SFDVKD, per germline. Trimming removed 1 base at V and 4 bases at J, with 9 bases between. This CDR3 reads CATSDFRGGETQYF. Written as DNA, the CDR3 is TGTGCCACCAGTGATTTCAGGGGAGGAGAGACCCAGTACTTC.

This clonotype occurred a few times. The V gene is TRBV27, the J gene TRBJ2-1; either TRBD1 or TRBD2 may supply D (5 bases each). The CDR3 extends over 16 amino acids. V dropped 6 bases and J dropped 4 bases, with 19 bases sitting between them. The germline gives CDR1 MNHEY, CDR2 SMNVEV (reference sequence). The CDR3: CASRPSRDRGYNEQFF. The DNA of the CDR3 is TGTGCCAGCAGACCCTCCCGGGACCGAGGGTACAATGAGCAGTTCTTC.

The table lists this clonotype with a few counts. This chain connects TRBV12-3 or TRBV12-4 to TRBJ2-5; 8 bases agree with TRBD2. This CDR3 has 15 amino acids. Trimming removed 7 bases from V and 4 bases from J; junction bases left unmatched: 11. This CDR3 is CASKGSGAPRETQYF. The DNA for the CDR3 is TGTGCCAGCAAAGGTAGCGGGGCACCTCGAGAGACCCAGTACTTC.

There are a few counts of this clonotype. The chain couples TRBV5-1 to TRBJ2-1, with unresolved D. The CDR3 runs 13 residues. Germline V gene lookup returns CDR1 SGHRS and CDR2 YFSETQ. Deletions cut 5 bases from V and 3 bases from J, with 9 bases between. CDR3 sequence (DNA): TGCGCCAGCAGGTCTTTAGGCTACAATGAGCAGTTCTTC. Protein sequence: CASRSLGYNEQFF.

The chain joins TRBV7-9 to TRBJ1-2; a possible D gene is TRBD1 (5 bases). Trimming cost V 0 bases and J 7 bases, with 9 bases left between them. The CDR3 covers 13 residues. Germline CDR1 reads SEHNR; CDR2 reads FQNEAQ (reference sequence). Here the CDR3 reads CASSLAGGGGYTF. Written as DNA, the CDR3 is TGTGCCAGCAGCTTAGCGGGGGGAGGTGGCTACACCTTC.

The CDR3 bases are TGCAGCGTTGACCCCGGGGGGCGCGGCTACGAGCAGTACTTC. The encoded protein is CSVDPGGRGYEQYF. The chain employs TRBV29-1 and TRBJ2-7; a possible D gene is TRBD2 (7 bases). Germline assignment: CDR1 SQVTM and CDR2 ANQGSEA. Trimming stripped 3 bases from V and 3 bases from J, with 15 bases between. There are 14 residues in the CDR3.

CDR3 nucleotide sequence: TGCAGTGCTGGGGACAGCCTTGACACTGAAGCTTTCTTT. Its protein is CSAGDSLDTEAFF. The rearrangement joins TRBV20-1 to TRBJ1-1; TRBD1 agrees at 7 bases. There are 13 residues in the CDR3. Germline CDR1 is DFQATT and CDR2 is SNEGSKA (reference sequence). V trimming: 5 bases; J trimming: 3 bases; junction bases outside the gene matches: 6.

A few counts support this clonotype. The chain links TRBV7-2 to TRBJ1-2, with D possibly matching TRBD1 (5 bases). CDR1 is SGHTA, CDR2 FQGNSA, per germline. The CDR3 spans 14 residues. With 5 bases removed from V and 5 bases from J, the gap between germline ends came to 15 bases. The CDR3 nucleotides are TGTGCCAGCAGCCAAAGGCGGCAGGGTTATGGCTACACCTTC. Translating it yields CASSQRRQGYGYTF. Drawing the rest from reference TRBV7-2 and TRBJ1-2, the complete variable domain is GAGVSQSPSNKVTEKGKDVELRCDPISGHTALYWYRQSLGQGLEFLIYFQGNSAPDKSGLPSDRFSAERTGGSVSTLTIQRTQQEDSAVYLCASSQRRQGYGYTFGSGTRLTVV.

A few counts support this clonotype. The chain carries TRBV27 and TRBJ2-7; TRBD1 agrees at 8 bases. This CDR3 has 13 amino acids. CDR1 MNHEY and CDR2 SMNVEV come from the germline V gene (reference sequence). With V trimmed by 6 bases and J by 3 bases, 4 bases remained unmatched. DNA of the CDR3: TGTGCCAGCAGAGACACAGGGGGCTACGAGCAGTACTTC. Its translation: CASRDTGGYEQYF.

This clonotype came up a few times. V and J are TRBV20-1 and TRBJ2-1, with TRBD1 as a possible D gene (6 bases). V lost 7 bases and J 8 bases, leaving 18 bases between the germline ends. CDR1 is DFQATT, CDR2 SNEGSKA, per germline (reference sequence). The CDR3 covers 13 residues. In DNA form, the CDR3 reads TGCAGTGGGGGGCACAGGACAAGCTATGAGCAGTTCTTC. This codes for CSGGHRTSYEQFF.

The gene calls are TRBV6-5 and TRBJ2-7; 7 positions agree with TRBD1. V lost 5 bases, J lost 2 bases, and 9 bases stayed unmatched. CDR3 length: 15 residues. Per the germline V gene, CDR1 is MNHEY and CDR2 is SVGAGI. The CDR3 here is CASSTGTEFTYEQYF. CDR3 DNA sequence: TGTGCCAGCAGTACCGGGACAGAGTTTACCTACGAGCAGTACTTC.

CDR3 in amino acids: CASSSPSLAGGELFF. Written as DNA, the CDR3 is TGTGCCAGCAGTTCGCCGAGCCTAGCGGGCGGGGAGCTGTTTTTT. The rearrangement uses TRBV12-3 or TRBV12-4 and TRBJ2-2; 8 bases line up with TRBD2. Germline trimming cut 4 bases from V and 7 bases from J; bases unmatched to any gene: 8. The CDR3 consists of 15 residues.

CDR3 bases: TGTGCCAGCAGCTTCATTAATCAGCCCCAGCATTTT. Translating it yields CASSFINQPQHF. The chain has TRBV7-9 and TRBJ1-5; the D is unclear. The V gene lost 3 bases and the J gene lost 4 bases, with 4 bases spanning the gap. Germline-derived CDR1 and CDR2 are SEHNR and FQNEAQ (reference sequence). The CDR3 has 12 amino acids.

This clonotype was counted between two and nine times. The chain carries TRBV9 and TRBJ1-2; TRBD1 matches at 10 bases. The CDR3 sequence is 15 residues long. V trimming: 0 bases; J trimming: 5 bases; junction bases outside the gene matches: 4. Germline CDR1 SGDLS, CDR2 YYNGEE. The CDR3 DNA reads as TGTGCCAGCAGCGTAGAAGGGACAGGGGTTTATGGCTACACCTTC. Translation gives CASSVEGTGVYGYTF.

This chain joins TRBV10-3 and TRBJ2-7; weak D call: TRBD1 (5 bases). The CDR3 extends over 12 amino acids. Per the germline V gene, CDR1 is ENHRY and CDR2 is SYGVKD. The V gene lost 6 bases and the J gene lost 3 bases, with 9 bases spanning the gap. The CDR3 loop reads CAISKDNYEQYF. The CDR3 nucleotides are TGTGCCATCAGCAAGGACAACTACGAGCAGTACTTC.

The chain uses TRBV4-3 and TRBJ2-7, with 8 nucleotides matching TRBD2. V was pared by 0 bases and J by 6 bases, with 7 bases of the junction left unmatched. Germline CDR1 is LGHNA and CDR2 is YSLEER. The CDR3 is 15 residues long. Here the CDR3 reads CASSQEDGRAVEQYF. The CDR3 nucleotides are TGCGCCAGCAGCCAAGAGGACGGGAGGGCCGTCGAGCAGTACTTC.

This clonotype was recorded a few times. This chain uses TRBV12-3 or TRBV12-4 with TRBJ1-5; a possible D gene is TRBD1 (5 bases). Trimming stripped 6 bases from V and 2 bases from J, with 11 bases between. The CDR3 length is 14 residues. The CDR3 sequence is CASSPTAGNQPQHF. The CDR3 bases are TGTGCCAGCAGCCCGACAGCTGGCAATCAGCCCCAGCATTTT.

This chain joins TRBV2 and TRBJ1-2; unclear D gene. V was shortened by 6 bases and J by 8 bases, with 25 bases between the two germline ends. CDR3 size: 16 residues. The germline gives CDR1 SNHLY, CDR2 FYNNEI. CDR3 protein: CASSLGLLITVWGYTF. The CDR3, as DNA: TGTGCCAGCAGCCTAGGCTTGCTAATAACGGTCTGGGGCTACACCTTC.

This clonotype was seen a few times. The chain recombines TRBV4-2 with TRBJ2-6; TRBD1 agrees at 7 bases. This CDR3 has 20 residues. J lost 0 bases, V lost 0 bases, and 11 bases had no gene match. Looked up from germline, CDR1 is LGHNA and CDR2 is YNFKEQ. The CDR3 protein is CASSQDLQGVGPSGANVLTF. CDR3 bases: TGTGCCAGCAGCCAAGATCTCCAGGGGGTGGGGCCCTCTGGGGCCAACGTCCTGACTTTC.

The J gene is TRBJ2-6, the V gene TRBV7-9; D is undetermined. The CDR3 contains 15 residues. V lost 3 bases to trimming and J lost 0 bases, with 6 bases between them. Germline V gene sequence: CDR1 SEHNR, CDR2 FQNEAQ (reference sequence). CDR3 residues: CASSFLSSGANVLTF. The CDR3 DNA sequence: TGTGCCAGCAGCTTCCTTAGCTCTGGGGCCAACGTCCTGACTTTC.